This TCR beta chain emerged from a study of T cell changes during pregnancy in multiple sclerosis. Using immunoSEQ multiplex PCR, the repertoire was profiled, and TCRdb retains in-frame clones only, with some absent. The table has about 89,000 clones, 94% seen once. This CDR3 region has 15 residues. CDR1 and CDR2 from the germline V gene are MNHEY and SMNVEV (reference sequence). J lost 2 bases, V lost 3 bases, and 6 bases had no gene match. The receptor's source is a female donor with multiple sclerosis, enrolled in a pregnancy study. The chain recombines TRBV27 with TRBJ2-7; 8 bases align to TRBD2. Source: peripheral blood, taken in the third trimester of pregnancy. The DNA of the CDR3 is TGTGCCAGCAGTTTTGCCGGGACTAGGACCTACGAGCAGTACTTC. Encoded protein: CASSFAGTRTYEQYF.